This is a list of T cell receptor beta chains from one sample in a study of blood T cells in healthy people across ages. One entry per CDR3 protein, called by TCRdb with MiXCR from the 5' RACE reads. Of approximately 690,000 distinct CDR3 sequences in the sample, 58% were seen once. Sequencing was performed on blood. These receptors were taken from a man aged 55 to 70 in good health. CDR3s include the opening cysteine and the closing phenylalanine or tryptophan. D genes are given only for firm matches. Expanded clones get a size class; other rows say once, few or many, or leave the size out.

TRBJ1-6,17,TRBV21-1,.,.,TGTACCAGCAGCAAAGAGGTGAACGTAGTAGGGAATTCACCCCTCCACTTT,CTSSKEVNVVGNSPLHF
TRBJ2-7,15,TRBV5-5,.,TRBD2,TGTGCCAGCAGCTATAGCGGGGGGTCCTACAATGAGCAGTACTTC,CASSYSGGSYNEQYF
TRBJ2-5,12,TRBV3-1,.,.,TGTGCCAGCAGCCACTCCCAAGAGACCCAGTACTTC,CASSHSQETQYF
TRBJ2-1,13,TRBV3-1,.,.,TGTGCCAGCAGCCAAGGGACTCGTAATGAGCAGTTCTTC,CASSQGTRNEQFF
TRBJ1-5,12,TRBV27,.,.,TGTGCCAGCAGTCTCGACCCTCAGCCCCAGCATTTT,CASSLDPQPQHF
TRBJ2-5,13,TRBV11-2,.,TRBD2,TGTGCCAGCAGCCCCGGGACTAGGGCTCGGCAGTACTTC,CASSPGTRARQYF
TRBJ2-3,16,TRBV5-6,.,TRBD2,TGTGCCAGCAGCTTGGTTACCGGGGGGTTCACAGATACGCAGTATTTT,CASSLVTGGFTDTQYF
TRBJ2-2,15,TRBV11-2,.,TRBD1,TGTGCCAGCAGCTGGACAGGGGGCAACGCCGGGGAGCTGTTTTTT,CASSWTGGNAGELFF
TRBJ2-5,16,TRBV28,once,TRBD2,TGTGCCAGCAGCTCCCTCGGACTAGCGGGGAGGGAGACCCAGTACTTC,CASSSLGLAGRETQYF
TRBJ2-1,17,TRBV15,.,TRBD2,TGTGCCACCAGCAGGGGAAGCGGGATGAGCTCCTACAATGAGCAGTTCTTC,CATSRGSGMSSYNEQFF
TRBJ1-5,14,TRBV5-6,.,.,TGTGCCAGCAGCTGGGGGGGTATGAGTCAGCCCCAGCATTTT,CASSWGGMSQPQHF
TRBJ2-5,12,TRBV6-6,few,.,TGTGCCAGCAGTTACGGAGGAGAGACCCAGTACTTC,CASSYGGETQYF
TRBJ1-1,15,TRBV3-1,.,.,TGTGCCAGCAGCCAAGAGGTTAGATCAAACACTGAAGCTTTCTTT,CASSQEVRSNTEAFF
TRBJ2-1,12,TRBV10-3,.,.,TGTACCATCTTAGTCCCTCCCAATGAGCAGTTCTTC,CTILVPPNEQFF
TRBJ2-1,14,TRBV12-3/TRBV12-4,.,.,TGTGCCAACAGTTTACCCCGTGACGCGGGCAAGCAGTTCTTC,CANSLPRDAGKQFF
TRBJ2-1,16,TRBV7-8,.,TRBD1,TGTGCCAGCAGCTTACGAGACAGGGGGTACTACAATGAGCAGTTCTTC,CASSLRDRGYYNEQFF
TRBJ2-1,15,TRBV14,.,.,TGTGCCAGCAGCCAAGCTGGCAGGGTATATGGTGAGCAGTTCTTC,CASSQAGRVYGEQFF
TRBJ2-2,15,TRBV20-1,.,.,TGCAGTGCTCCCCACACTCTAGCGAACACCGGGGAGCTGTTTTTT,CSAPHTLANTGELFF
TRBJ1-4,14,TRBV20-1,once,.,TGCAGTGCTAGTGCCGGGGGCGGGAGTGAAAAACTGTTTTTT,CSASAGGGSEKLFF
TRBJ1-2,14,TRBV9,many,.,TGTGCCAGCAGCGTAGCGGTCCTCGGCTATGGCTACACCTTC,CASSVAVLGYGYTF
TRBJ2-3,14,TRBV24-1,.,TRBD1,TGTGCCACCAGAGGACAGGGGGAAGGAGATACGCAGTATTTT,CATRGQGEGDTQYF
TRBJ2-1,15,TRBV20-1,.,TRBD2,TGCAGTGCTATTGGGTCTAGCGGAGCCTACAACGAGCAGTTCTTC,CSAIGSSGAYNEQFF
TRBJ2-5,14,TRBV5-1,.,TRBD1,TGCGCCAGCAGCTTGGTGGGGGACAGGGAGACCCAGTACTTC,CASSLVGDRETQYF
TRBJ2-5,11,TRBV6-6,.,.,TGTGCCAGCAGTACGAAACAGACCCAGTACTTC,CASSTKQTQYF
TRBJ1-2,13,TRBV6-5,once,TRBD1,TGTGCCAGCAAACGGACAGGGGACAATGGCTACACCTTC,CASKRTGDNGYTF
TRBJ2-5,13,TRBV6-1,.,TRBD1,TGTGCCAGTCACAGGGGCCCCCAAGAGACCCAGTACTTC,CASHRGPQETQYF
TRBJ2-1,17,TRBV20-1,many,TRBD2,TGCAGTGCCTTAACCCGACTAGCGGGTAGCTCCTACAATGAGCAGTTCTTC,CSALTRLAGSSYNEQFF
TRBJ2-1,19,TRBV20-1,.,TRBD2,TGCAGTGCTAGAGATGGAGCCGGGACTAGCGGGGGGTCCTACAATGAGCAGTTCTTC,CSARDGAGTSGGSYNEQFF
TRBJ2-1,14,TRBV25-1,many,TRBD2,TGTGCCAGCAGTGGACTAGCGGGGGGGAATGAGCAGTTCTTC,CASSGLAGGNEQFF
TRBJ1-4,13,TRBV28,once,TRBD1,TGTGCCACCGGGGGACAGCCTAATGAAAAACTGTTTTTT,CATGGQPNEKLFF
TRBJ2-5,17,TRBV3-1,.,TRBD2,TGTGCCAGCAACCAAGTACCTAGCGGGGGGTTCCAAGAGACCCAGTACTTC,CASNQVPSGGFQETQYF
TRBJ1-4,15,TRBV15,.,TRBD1,TGTGCCACCAGCAGCGGGACAGTGTCCGGTGAAAAACTGTTTTTT,CATSSGTVSGEKLFF
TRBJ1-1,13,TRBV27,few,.,TGTGCCAGCAGTCTATTACCGGGCACTGAAGCTTTCTTT,CASSLLPGTEAFF
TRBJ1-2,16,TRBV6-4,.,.,TGTGCCAGCAAGGCCGAGGGGGGCAGGGCGCCCTATGGCTACACCTTC,CASKAEGGRAPYGYTF
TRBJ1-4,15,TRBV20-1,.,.,TGCAGTGCTAGTGGCCGGAAGACAACTAATGAAAAACTGTTTTTT,CSASGRKTTNEKLFF
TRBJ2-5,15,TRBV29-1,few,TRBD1,TGCAGCGCCGGGGGGACAGGGTCGAACCAAGAGACCCAGTACTTC,CSAGGTGSNQETQYF
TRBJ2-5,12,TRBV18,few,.,TGTGCCAGCTCACCATTCGAAGAGACCCAGTACTTC,CASSPFEETQYF
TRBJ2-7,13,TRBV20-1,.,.,TGCAGTGCGGAGAGGCAGACCTCCTACGAGCAGTGCTTC,CSAERQTSYEQCF
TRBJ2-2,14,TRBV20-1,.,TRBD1,TGCAGTGCTAGTAGGACAGGGGACACCGGGGAGCTGTTTTTT,CSASRTGDTGELFF
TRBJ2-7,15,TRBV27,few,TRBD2,TGTGCCAGCCGCGAACGGACTAGCTTCTCCTACGAGCAGTACTTC,CASRERTSFSYEQYF
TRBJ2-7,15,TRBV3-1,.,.,TGTGCCAGCAGCCAACGGCGGCTTAGCTCCTACGAGCAGTACTTC,CASSQRRLSSYEQYF
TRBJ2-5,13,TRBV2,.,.,TGTGCCAGCAGTGAAGTGTACCAAGAGACCCAGTACTTC,CASSEVYQETQYF
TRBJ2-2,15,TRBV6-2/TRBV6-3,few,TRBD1,TGTGCCAGCAGGCCGGACAGGGGATACACCGGGGAGCTGTTTTTT,CASRPDRGYTGELFF
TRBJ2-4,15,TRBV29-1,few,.,TGCAGCGTTGTCGGGGGCTATTCAGCCAAAAACATTCAGTACTTC,CSVVGGYSAKNIQYF
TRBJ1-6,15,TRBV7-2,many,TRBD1,TGTGCCAGCAGCTTAGTTGGGACAGTCAATTCACCCCTCCACTTT,CASSLVGTVNSPLHF
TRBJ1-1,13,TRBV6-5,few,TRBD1,TGTGCCAGCAACAGGGGGCTGGGCACTGAAGCTTTCTTT,CASNRGLGTEAFF
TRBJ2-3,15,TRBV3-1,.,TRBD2,TGTGCCAGCAGCCAAGCGGGGGGATTGTTAGATACGCAGTATTTT,CASSQAGGLLDTQYF
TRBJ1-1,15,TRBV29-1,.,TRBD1,TGCAGCGTTGGACAGGGCATCAGTATGAACACTGAAGCTTTCTTT,CSVGQGISMNTEAFF
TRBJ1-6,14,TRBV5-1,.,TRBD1,TGCGCCAGCAGCTCAGACAGGGGAAATTCACCCCTCCACTTT,CASSSDRGNSPLHF
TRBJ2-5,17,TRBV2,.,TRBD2,TGTGCCAGCAGTGGGGGACTAGCGGGGGGCAATGGGGAGACCCAGTACTTC,CASSGGLAGGNGETQYF
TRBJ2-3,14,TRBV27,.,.,TGTGCCAGCAGTCACGGGACGCACACAGATACGCAGTATTTT,CASSHGTHTDTQYF
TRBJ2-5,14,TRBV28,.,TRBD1,TGTGCCAGCGGTCTAGGACAGGGGCGAGAGACCCAGTACTTC,CASGLGQGRETQYF
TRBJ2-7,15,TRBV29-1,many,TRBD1,TGCAGCGTCGGGATTACGGACAGGGGAGCCTACGAGCAGTACTTC,CSVGITDRGAYEQYF
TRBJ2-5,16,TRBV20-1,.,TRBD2,TGCAGTGCCCGACTTATCAGCGGGGGGGCAATGGAGACCCAGTACTTC,CSARLISGGAMETQYF
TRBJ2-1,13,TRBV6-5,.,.,TGTGCCAGCAGAACCGAGGGCTACAATGAGCAGTTCTTC,CASRTEGYNEQFF
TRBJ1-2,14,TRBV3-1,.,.,TGTGCCAGCAGCCAACTGGGGGGGGGCGGCGGCTACACCTTC,CASSQLGGGGGYTF
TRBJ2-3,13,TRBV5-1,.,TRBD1,TGTGCCAGCAGCTTGGGGACAGGAGATACGCAGTATTTT,CASSLGTGDTQYF